These T cell receptor beta chains were read from a single sample in a study of blood T cell repertoires in COVID-19. The table came from immunoSEQ multiplex PCR; TCRdb's copy has only in-frame clones and leaves some out. The sample contains 400,000 to 550,000 clones, approximately 90% of which appear only once. The sample comprised peripheral blood. The receptors derive from a woman aged 30 to 39 with acute or convalescent COVID-19. CDR3s include the opening cysteine and the closing phenylalanine or tryptophan. The D gene is left open where the match is weak. Expanded clones are given a class, and other clones once, few, many or no size at all.

clone_size: -; j_call: TRBJ1-3; v_call: TRBV10-3; d_call: TRBD1; cdr3_aa: CATEDRASNTIYF; cdr3_nt: TGTGCCACCGAAGACAGGGCCTCAAACACCATATATTTT
clone_size: -; j_call: TRBJ1-5; v_call: TRBV10-3; d_call: -; cdr3_aa: CAISESGGNNQPQHF; cdr3_nt: TGTGCCATCAGTGAGTCGGGGGGGAACAATCAGCCCCAGCATTTT
clone_size: -; j_call: TRBJ2-2; v_call: TRBV3-1/TRBV3-2; d_call: -; cdr3_aa: CASRPDSTWGNTGELFF; cdr3_nt: TGTGCCAGCAGACCCGACTCGACCTGGGGCAACACCGGGGAGCTGTTTTTT
clone_size: -; j_call: TRBJ1-1; v_call: TRBV18; d_call: TRBD1; cdr3_aa: CASSPPRGAEAFF; cdr3_nt: TGTGCCAGCTCACCACCCAGGGGGGCTGAAGCTTTCTTT
clone_size: -; j_call: TRBJ2-7; v_call: TRBV4-1; d_call: TRBD1; cdr3_aa: CASSQDWLTGDRHEQYF; cdr3_nt: TGCGCCAGCAGCCAAGATTGGCTAACAGGGGATCGGCACGAGCAGTACTTC
clone_size: -; j_call: TRBJ2-5; v_call: TRBV5-1; d_call: TRBD1; cdr3_aa: CASSSTVQGAETQYF; cdr3_nt: TGCGCCAGCAGTTCGACCGTACAGGGGGCAGAGACCCAGTACTTC
clone_size: -; j_call: TRBJ2-1; v_call: TRBV5-4; d_call: -; cdr3_aa: CASSLDSSPPRSNEQFF; cdr3_nt: TGTGCCAGCAGCTTGGACTCTAGCCCCCCGCGCTCCAATGAGCAGTTCTTC
clone_size: -; j_call: TRBJ2-2; v_call: TRBV14; d_call: -; cdr3_aa: CASSQMLRTGELFF; cdr3_nt: TGTGCCAGCAGCCAGATGCTGCGCACCGGGGAGCTGTTTTTT
clone_size: -; j_call: TRBJ2-1; v_call: TRBV11-3; d_call: -; cdr3_aa: CASSLDPFLQGYNEQFF; cdr3_nt: TGTGCCAGCAGCTTAGATCCCTTCTTACAGGGTTACAATGAGCAGTTCTTC
clone_size: -; j_call: TRBJ2-2; v_call: TRBV5-5; d_call: TRBD1; cdr3_aa: CASSSTGGLPTGELFF; cdr3_nt: TGTGCCAGCAGCTCCACAGGGGGCCTCCCCACCGGGGAGCTGTTTTTT
clone_size: -; j_call: TRBJ1-3; v_call: TRBV20-1; d_call: -; cdr3_aa: CSGQAYNTIYF; cdr3_nt: TGCAGTGGACAGGCCTACAACACCATATATTTT
clone_size: -; j_call: TRBJ1-5; v_call: TRBV19; d_call: -; cdr3_aa: CASKETFGQSNQPQHF; cdr3_nt: TGTGCCAGTAAGGAGACGTTCGGACAGAGCAATCAGCCCCAGCATTTT
clone_size: once; j_call: TRBJ2-1; v_call: TRBV30; d_call: TRBD1; cdr3_aa: CAWTQGDRVNNEQFF; cdr3_nt: TGTGCCTGGACCCAAGGGGACAGGGTGAACAATGAGCAGTTCTTC
clone_size: -; j_call: TRBJ2-5; v_call: TRBV29-1; d_call: TRBD1; cdr3_aa: CSVQGQGTEETQYF; cdr3_nt: TGCAGCGTCCAGGGACAGGGAACGGAGGAGACCCAGTACTTC
clone_size: -; j_call: TRBJ2-3; v_call: TRBV27; d_call: -; cdr3_aa: CASGDRLGTQYF; cdr3_nt: TGTGCCAGCGGTGATCGCCTAGGTACGCAGTATTTT
clone_size: -; j_call: TRBJ1-1; v_call: TRBV21-1; d_call: -; cdr3_aa: CASSIRDRRTEAFF; cdr3_nt: TGTGCCAGCAGCATCCGGGACAGAAGGACTGAAGCTTTCTTT
clone_size: -; j_call: TRBJ2-2; v_call: TRBV6-6; d_call: TRBD2; cdr3_aa: CASSHPGLGPTGELFF; cdr3_nt: TGTGCCAGCAGTCACCCGGGACTAGGACCCACCGGGGAGCTGTTTTTT
clone_size: -; j_call: TRBJ2-3; v_call: TRBV6-2/TRBV6-3; d_call: -; cdr3_aa: CASSYYVADTQYF; cdr3_nt: TGTGCCAGCAGTTATTATGTAGCAGATACGCAGTATTTT
clone_size: once; j_call: TRBJ1-1; v_call: TRBV4-1; d_call: TRBD1; cdr3_aa: CASSSTTGVYAFF; cdr3_nt: TGCGCCAGCAGCTCCACAACAGGGGTGTACGCTTTCTTT
clone_size: -; j_call: TRBJ2-7; v_call: TRBV2; d_call: -; cdr3_aa: CAGGVRDVDEQYF; cdr3_nt: TGTGCCGGTGGGGTCAGGGATGTAGACGAGCAGTACTTC
clone_size: -; j_call: TRBJ1-1; v_call: TRBV4-1; d_call: -; cdr3_aa: CASSQTWGQAFF; cdr3_nt: TGCGCCAGCAGCCAGACCTGGGGGCAAGCTTTCTTT
clone_size: -; j_call: TRBJ2-5; v_call: TRBV28; d_call: -; cdr3_aa: CASSSNSLRQVMRETQYF; cdr3_nt: TGTGCCAGCAGTTCGAACTCCCTCCGACAGGTGATGAGGGAGACCCAGTACTTC
clone_size: -; j_call: TRBJ2-7; v_call: TRBV5-5; d_call: -; cdr3_aa: CASSFGPTTYEQYF; cdr3_nt: TGTGCCAGCAGTTTTGGGCCGACCACCTACGAGCAGTACTTC
clone_size: -; j_call: TRBJ2-2; v_call: TRBV5-1; d_call: TRBD2; cdr3_aa: CASSLLAGGITGELFF; cdr3_nt: TGCGCCAGCAGCTTACTAGCGGGGGGGATCACCGGGGAGCTGTTTTTT
clone_size: once; j_call: TRBJ1-3; v_call: TRBV4-1; d_call: TRBD1; cdr3_aa: CASSQVTTGVGNTIYF; cdr3_nt: TGCGCCAGCAGCCAAGTAACCACAGGGGTTGGAAACACCATATATTTT
clone_size: -; j_call: TRBJ2-7; v_call: TRBV5-1; d_call: -; cdr3_aa: CASSFAGALGSYEQYF; cdr3_nt: TGCGCCAGCAGCTTTGCGGGGGCTTTAGGTTCCTACGAGCAGTACTTC
clone_size: -; j_call: TRBJ2-1; v_call: TRBV29-1; d_call: -; cdr3_aa: CSVDRDTYNEQFF; cdr3_nt: TGCAGCGTGGACCGGGACACGTACAATGAGCAGTTCTTC
clone_size: once; j_call: TRBJ2-3; v_call: TRBV3-1/TRBV3-2; d_call: -; cdr3_aa: CASSGPVQGNTQYF; cdr3_nt: TGTGCCAGCAGCGGACCCGTGCAGGGAAATACGCAGTATTTT
clone_size: -; j_call: TRBJ1-4; v_call: TRBV18; d_call: -; cdr3_aa: CASSPIGQLDEKLFF; cdr3_nt: TGTGCCAGCTCACCTATCGGACAATTGGACGAAAAACTGTTTTTT
clone_size: -; j_call: TRBJ2-1; v_call: TRBV23-1; d_call: TRBD1; cdr3_aa: CASSQCLGQGLYNEQFF; cdr3_nt: TGCGCCAGCAGTCAATGCCTAGGACAGGGTCTATACAATGAGCAGTTCTTC
clone_size: -; j_call: TRBJ1-1; v_call: TRBV19; d_call: TRBD1; cdr3_aa: CASSTDRGDEAFF; cdr3_nt: TGTGCCAGTAGTACGGACAGGGGAGACGAAGCTTTCTTT
clone_size: -; j_call: TRBJ2-7; v_call: TRBV20-1; d_call: -; cdr3_aa: CSASRGTYEQYF; cdr3_nt: TGCAGTGCTAGTCGGGGTACCTACGAGCAGTACTTC
clone_size: once; j_call: TRBJ1-1; v_call: TRBV7-2; d_call: -; cdr3_aa: CASSLAGGGWNTEAFF; cdr3_nt: TGTGCCAGCAGCTTAGCAGGGGGGGGATGGAACACTGAAGCTTTCTTT
clone_size: -; j_call: TRBJ1-3; v_call: TRBV4-1; d_call: -; cdr3_aa: CASSQTRPSGNTIYF; cdr3_nt: TGCGCCAGCAGCCAGACCAGGCCCTCTGGAAACACCATATATTTT
clone_size: -; j_call: TRBJ1-3; v_call: TRBV29-1; d_call: -; cdr3_aa: CSVEFVRGRGYSGNTIYF; cdr3_nt: TGCAGCGTTGAATTCGTCCGCGGCAGGGGATACTCTGGAAACACCATATATTTT
clone_size: -; j_call: TRBJ2-5; v_call: TRBV6-5; d_call: -; cdr3_aa: CASSPHGGYRETQYF; cdr3_nt: TGTGCCAGCAGCCCCCATGGCGGGTATCGAGAGACCCAGTACTTC
clone_size: -; j_call: TRBJ1-2; v_call: TRBV4-1; d_call: -; cdr3_aa: CASSKYGPRDYGYTF; cdr3_nt: TGCGCCAGCAGCAAATACGGGCCGAGGGACTATGGCTACACCTTC
clone_size: -; j_call: TRBJ1-5; v_call: TRBV19; d_call: -; cdr3_aa: CASSIDHRNQPQHF; cdr3_nt: TGTGCCAGTAGTATAGATCACAGGAATCAGCCCCAGCATTTT
clone_size: -; j_call: TRBJ1-1; v_call: TRBV5-1; d_call: -; cdr3_aa: CASRVGGSLGGTEAFF; cdr3_nt: TGCGCCAGTAGGGTAGGAGGTTCTTTAGGAGGCACTGAAGCTTTCTTT
clone_size: -; j_call: TRBJ1-6; v_call: TRBV2; d_call: -; cdr3_aa: CASREQGASPLHF; cdr3_nt: TGTGCCAGCCGAGAACAGGGAGCTTCACCCCTCCACTTT
clone_size: -; j_call: TRBJ1-1; v_call: TRBV11-2; d_call: TRBD1; cdr3_aa: CASRRPGQKDTEAFF; cdr3_nt: TGTGCCAGCAGGCGCCCGGGACAGAAGGACACTGAAGCTTTCTTT
clone_size: -; j_call: TRBJ2-3; v_call: TRBV5-4; d_call: TRBD1; cdr3_aa: CASSLFWFGTGGRTQYF; cdr3_nt: TGTGCCAGCAGCTTGTTTTGGTTCGGGACAGGGGGTCGTACGCAGTATTTT
clone_size: -; j_call: TRBJ1-2; v_call: TRBV15; d_call: TRBD1; cdr3_aa: CATSTPGGRLGGYTF; cdr3_nt: TGTGCCACCAGCACTCCAGGGGGGCGGCTTGGGGGCTACACCTTC
clone_size: -; j_call: TRBJ1-2; v_call: TRBV5-8; d_call: TRBD1; cdr3_aa: CASSFTPFIGTEGYGYTF; cdr3_nt: TGTGCCAGCAGCTTCACCCCATTCATCGGGACAGAAGGCTATGGCTACACCTTC
clone_size: -; j_call: TRBJ2-3; v_call: TRBV29-1; d_call: -; cdr3_aa: CSVEDRGTDTQYF; cdr3_nt: TGCAGCGTCGAGGACAGAGGCACAGATACGCAGTATTTT
clone_size: -; j_call: TRBJ2-2; v_call: TRBV3-1/TRBV3-2; d_call: TRBD2; cdr3_aa: CASSARLDWEGSGELFF; cdr3_nt: TGTGCCAGCAGCGCTCGTCTAGACTGGGAGGGCTCCGGGGAGCTGTTTTTT
clone_size: -; j_call: TRBJ2-1; v_call: TRBV7-3; d_call: TRBD2; cdr3_aa: CASSLNLAGGFNEQFF; cdr3_nt: TGTGCCAGCAGCTTAAATTTAGCGGGGGGTTTTAATGAGCAGTTCTTC
clone_size: -; j_call: TRBJ2-3; v_call: TRBV29-1; d_call: TRBD2; cdr3_aa: CSVELAGLPTDTQYF; cdr3_nt: TGCAGCGTTGAACTAGCGGGGCTACCCACAGATACGCAGTATTTT
clone_size: -; j_call: TRBJ2-3; v_call: TRBV6-6; d_call: TRBD1; cdr3_aa: CASSAGQVGDTQYF; cdr3_nt: TGTGCCAGCAGTGCGGGACAGGTTGGGGATACGCAGTATTTT
clone_size: -; j_call: TRBJ1-2; v_call: TRBV19; d_call: -; cdr3_aa: CASSTDTVRGYTF; cdr3_nt: TGTGCCAGTAGTACAGACACAGTAAGGGGCTACACCTTC
clone_size: -; j_call: TRBJ1-3; v_call: TRBV5-1; d_call: -; cdr3_aa: CASSLGALAGNTIYF; cdr3_nt: TGCGCCAGCAGCTTGGGGGCACTTGCGGGAAACACCATATATTTT
clone_size: -; j_call: TRBJ2-1; v_call: TRBV5-4; d_call: TRBD2; cdr3_aa: CASSWGLAGNNEQFF; cdr3_nt: TGTGCCAGCAGCTGGGGGCTAGCGGGGAACAATGAGCAGTTCTTC
clone_size: -; j_call: TRBJ1-1; v_call: TRBV2; d_call: -; cdr3_aa: CASSEVLGLPGAFF; cdr3_nt: TGTGCCAGCAGTGAAGTGTTGGGACTCCCCGGGGCTTTCTTT
clone_size: -; j_call: TRBJ1-2; v_call: TRBV19; d_call: TRBD1; cdr3_aa: CASSGGQFANYGYTF; cdr3_nt: TGTGCCAGTAGTGGGGGACAGTTCGCTAACTATGGCTACACCTTC
clone_size: -; j_call: TRBJ2-7; v_call: TRBV7-2; d_call: -; cdr3_aa: CASSPQGGRYEQYF; cdr3_nt: TGTGCCAGCAGCCCCCAGGGCGGCCGCTACGAGCAGTACTTC
clone_size: -; j_call: TRBJ1-6; v_call: TRBV7-9; d_call: -; cdr3_aa: CASSLAESSYNSPLHF; cdr3_nt: TGTGCCAGCAGCTTAGCGGAGAGCTCCTATAATTCACCCCTCCACTTT
clone_size: once; j_call: TRBJ2-7; v_call: TRBV11-2; d_call: TRBD2; cdr3_aa: CASRAGGHSYEQYF; cdr3_nt: TGTGCCAGCCGCGCGGGGGGCCATTCCTACGAGCAGTACTTC
clone_size: -; j_call: TRBJ1-1; v_call: TRBV5-4; d_call: -; cdr3_aa: CASSPQGTGNTEAFF; cdr3_nt: TGTGCCAGCAGTCCTCAAGGGACTGGCAACACTGAAGCTTTCTTT
clone_size: -; j_call: TRBJ2-5; v_call: TRBV9; d_call: -; cdr3_aa: CASSVFGGASGETQYF; cdr3_nt: TGTGCCAGCAGCGTTTTTGGGGGGGCATCTGGAGAGACCCAGTACTTC